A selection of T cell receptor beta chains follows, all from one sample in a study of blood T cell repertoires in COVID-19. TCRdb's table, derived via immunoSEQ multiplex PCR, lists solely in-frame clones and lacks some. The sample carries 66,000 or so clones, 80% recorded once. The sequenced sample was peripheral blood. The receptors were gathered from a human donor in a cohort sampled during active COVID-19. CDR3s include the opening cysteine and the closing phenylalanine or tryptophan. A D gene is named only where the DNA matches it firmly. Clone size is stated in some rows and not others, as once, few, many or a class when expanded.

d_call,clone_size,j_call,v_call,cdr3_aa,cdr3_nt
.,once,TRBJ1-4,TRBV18,CASSPDGGLTNEKLFF,TGTGCCAGCTCACCAGATGGCGGGCTCACTAATGAAAAACTGTTTTTT
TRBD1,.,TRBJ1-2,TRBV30,CAWGTGGLAYGYTF,TGTGCCTGGGGGACAGGGGGTCTGGCCTATGGCTACACCTTC
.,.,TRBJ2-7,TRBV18,CASSPTVYEQYF,TGTGCCAGCTCACCAACAGTCTACGAGCAGTACTTC
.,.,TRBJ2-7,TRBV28,CASEYPEQYF,TGTGCCAGCGAGTATCCCGAGCAGTACTTC
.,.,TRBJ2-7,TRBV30,CAWRDSIFYEQYF,TGTGCCTGGAGGGACAGTATTTTCTACGAGCAGTACTTC
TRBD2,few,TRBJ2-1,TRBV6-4,CASSEGTSANEQFF,TGTGCCAGCAGTGAAGGGACTAGCGCAAATGAGCAGTTCTTC
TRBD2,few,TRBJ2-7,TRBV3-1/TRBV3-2,CASSLPGGEQYF,TGTGCCAGCAGCCTCCCGGGGGGGGAGCAGTACTTC
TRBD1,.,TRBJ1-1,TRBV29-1,CSVGLGQLNTEAFF,TGCAGCGTTGGATTGGGACAGTTGAACACTGAAGCTTTCTTT
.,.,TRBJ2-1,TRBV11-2,CASSLLRVGEQFF,TGTGCCAGCAGCTTACTGAGGGTTGGTGAGCAGTTCTTC
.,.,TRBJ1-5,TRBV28,CASSLWSQDSNQPQHF,TGTGCCAGCAGTTTATGGTCCCAGGATAGCAATCAGCCCCAGCATTTT
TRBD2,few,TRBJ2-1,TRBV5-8,CASSSGTSGANEQFF,TGTGCCAGCAGCTCCGGGACTAGCGGGGCCAATGAGCAGTTCTTC
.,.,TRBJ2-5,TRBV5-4,CASSEGTKETQYF,TGTGCCAGCAGCGAAGGGACAAAAGAGACCCAGTACTTC
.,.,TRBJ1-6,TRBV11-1,CASSLPSYNSPLHF,TGTGCCAGCAGCTTACCCAGCTATAATTCACCCCTCCACTTT
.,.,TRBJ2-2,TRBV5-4,CASSPDSPGGELFF,TGTGCCAGCAGCCCGGACTCACCGGGCGGGGAGCTGTTTTTT
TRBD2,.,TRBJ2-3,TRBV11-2,CARRWLAGTLGTQYF,TGTGCCAGGAGATGGCTAGCGGGAACCCTGGGTACGCAGTATTTT
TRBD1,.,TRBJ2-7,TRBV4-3,CASSQDPPDRARFSYEQYF,TGCGCCAGCAGCCAAGATCCCCCCGACAGGGCTAGGTTCTCTTACGAGCAGTACTTC
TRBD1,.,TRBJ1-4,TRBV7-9,CASSSGQWAQKLFF,TGTGCCAGCAGCTCGGGACAGTGGGCCCAAAAACTGTTTTTT
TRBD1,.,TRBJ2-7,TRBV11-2,CASSSTTGVSSYEQYF,TGTGCCAGCAGCTCAACTACAGGGGTAAGCTCCTACGAGCAGTACTTC
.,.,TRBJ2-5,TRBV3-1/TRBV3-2,CASSQAAPGGAETQYF,TGTGCCAGCAGCCAAGCTGCTCCCGGTGGGGCCGAGACCCAGTACTTC
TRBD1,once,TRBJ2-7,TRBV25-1,CASSQPTGGAGDEQYF,TGTGCCAGCAGCCAGCCAACAGGGGGCGCGGGGGACGAGCAGTACTTC
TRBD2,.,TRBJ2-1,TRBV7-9,CASSITSGRNNEQFF,TGTGCCAGCAGTATAACTAGCGGGAGGAACAATGAGCAGTTCTTC
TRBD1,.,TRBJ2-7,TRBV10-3,CAISYRGAMGEQYF,TGTGCCATCAGCTACAGGGGGGCTATGGGGGAGCAGTACTTC
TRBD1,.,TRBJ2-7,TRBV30,CACTPGQGLSYEQYF,TGTGCCTGCACCCCGGGACAGGGCCTCTCCTACGAGCAGTACTTC
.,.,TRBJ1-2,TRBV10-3,CAISDNREGGYTF,TGTGCCATCAGTGATAACAGGGAGGGCGGCTACACCTTC
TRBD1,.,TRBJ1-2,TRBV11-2,CASSETGNYGYTF,TGTGCCAGCAGCGAGACAGGGAACTATGGCTACACCTTC
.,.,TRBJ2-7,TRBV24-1,CATSRRGGEQYF,TGTGCCACCAGCCGCAGAGGGGGCGAGCAGTACTTC
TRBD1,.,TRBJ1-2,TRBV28,CASSRQGTTFYGYTF,TGTGCCAGCAGTCGACAGGGCACCACTTTCTATGGCTACACCTTC
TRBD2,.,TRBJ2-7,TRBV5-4,CASSLGTSGSYEQYF,TGTGCCAGCAGCTTGGGGACTAGCGGTTCCTACGAGCAGTACTTC
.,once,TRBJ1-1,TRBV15,CATSRGPNRAFF,TGTGCCACCAGCAGAGGTCCTAACAGAGCTTTCTTT
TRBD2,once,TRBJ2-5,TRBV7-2,CASSLGLAGGGETQYF,TGTGCCAGCAGCTTAGGGCTAGCGGGAGGTGGAGAGACCCAGTACTTC
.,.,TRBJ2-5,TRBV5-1,CASSPPGETQYF,TGCGCCAGCAGCCCTCCAGGGGAGACCCAGTACTTC
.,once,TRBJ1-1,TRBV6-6,CASSYRQGVTEAFF,TGTGCCAGCAGTTACCGGCAGGGCGTCACTGAAGCTTTCTTT
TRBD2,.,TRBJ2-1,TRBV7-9,CASSLGTREVVFF,TGTGCCAGCAGCTTAGGTACGCGGGAGGTCGTGTTCTTC
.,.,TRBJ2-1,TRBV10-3,CATSGGPSSYNEQFF,TGTGCCACCAGTGGGGGCCCTAGCTCCTACAATGAGCAGTTCTTC
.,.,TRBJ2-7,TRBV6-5,CASRLAYEQYF,TGTGCCAGCAGACTAGCCTACGAGCAGTACTTC
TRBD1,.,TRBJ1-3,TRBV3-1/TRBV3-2,CASSQASGTGYSGNTIYF,TGTGCCAGCAGCCAAGCGTCCGGGACAGGGTACTCTGGAAACACCATATATTTT
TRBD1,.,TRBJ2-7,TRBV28,CASSRDSSYEQYF,TGTGCCAGTTCACGGGACAGCTCCTACGAGCAGTACTTC
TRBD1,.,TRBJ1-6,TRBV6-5,CASSFQGQSPLHF,TGTGCCAGCAGTTTTCAGGGACAGTCACCCCTCCACTTT
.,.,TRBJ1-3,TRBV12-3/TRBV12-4,CASRAPSGNTIYF,TGTGCCAGCAGGGCCCCCTCTGGAAACACCATATATTTT
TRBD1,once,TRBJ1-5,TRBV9,CASSVGQGNQPQHF,TGTGCCAGCAGCGTAGGACAGGGGAATCAGCCCCAGCATTTT
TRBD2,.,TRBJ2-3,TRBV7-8,CASSREREGVDTQYF,TGTGCCAGCAGCCGAGAGCGGGAGGGGGTAGATACGCAGTATTTT